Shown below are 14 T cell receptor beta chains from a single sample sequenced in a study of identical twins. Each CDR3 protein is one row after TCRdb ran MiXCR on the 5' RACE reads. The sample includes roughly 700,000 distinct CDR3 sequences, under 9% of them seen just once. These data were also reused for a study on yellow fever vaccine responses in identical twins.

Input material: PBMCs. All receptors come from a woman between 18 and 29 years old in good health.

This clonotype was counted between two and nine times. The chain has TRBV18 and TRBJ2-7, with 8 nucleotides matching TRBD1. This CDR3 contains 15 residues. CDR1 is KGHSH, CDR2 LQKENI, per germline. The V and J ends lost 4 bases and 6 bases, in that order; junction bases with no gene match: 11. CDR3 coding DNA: TGTGCCAGCTCACTTCTTCCCAGGGGGCTAGGCGAGCAGTACTTC. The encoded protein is CASSLLPRGLGEQYF.

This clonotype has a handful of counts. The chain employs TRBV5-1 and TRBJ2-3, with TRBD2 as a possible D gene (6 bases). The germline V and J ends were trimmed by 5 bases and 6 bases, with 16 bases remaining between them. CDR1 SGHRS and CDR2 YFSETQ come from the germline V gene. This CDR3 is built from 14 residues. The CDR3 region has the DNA TGCGCCAGCAGACCGACCGGGAGTGGGGATACGCAGTATTTT. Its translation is CASRPTGSGDTQYF.

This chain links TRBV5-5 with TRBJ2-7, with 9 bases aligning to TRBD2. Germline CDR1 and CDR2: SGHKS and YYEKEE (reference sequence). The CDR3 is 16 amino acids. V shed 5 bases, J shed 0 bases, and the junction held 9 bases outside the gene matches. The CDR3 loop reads CASRPRLADSSYEQYF. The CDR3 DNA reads TGTGCCAGCAGACCACGACTAGCGGACAGCTCCTACGAGCAGTACTTC.

The CDR3 sequence is CASSPPRGSYNEQFF. The CDR3 DNA is TGTGCCAGCAGCCCCCCCAGGGGTAGCTACAATGAGCAGTTCTTC. The chain employs TRBV12-3 or TRBV12-4 and TRBJ2-1, with D perhaps TRBD1 (6 bases). The CDR3 is made up of 15 amino acids. With 6 bases removed from V and 3 bases from J, the gap between germline ends came to 15 bases.

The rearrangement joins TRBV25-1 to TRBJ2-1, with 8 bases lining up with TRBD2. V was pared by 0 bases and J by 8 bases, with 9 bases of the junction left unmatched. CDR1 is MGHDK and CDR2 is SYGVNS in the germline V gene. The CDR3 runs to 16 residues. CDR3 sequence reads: CASSEYSGDLRHEQFF. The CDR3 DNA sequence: TGTGCCAGCAGTGAATATAGCGGGGACCTACGCCATGAGCAGTTCTTC.

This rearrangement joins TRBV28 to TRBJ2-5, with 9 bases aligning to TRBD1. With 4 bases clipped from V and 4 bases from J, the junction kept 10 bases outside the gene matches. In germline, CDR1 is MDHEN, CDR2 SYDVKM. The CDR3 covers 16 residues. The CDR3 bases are TGTGCCAGCAGTTCGCCCCAGGGACAGGGTTTAGAGACCCAGTACTTC. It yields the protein CASSSPQGQGLETQYF.

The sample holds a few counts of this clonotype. The CDR3 is CSARKLAGANNEQFF. As DNA, the CDR3 is TGCAGTGCTAGAAAACTAGCGGGAGCAAACAATGAGCAGTTCTTC. This rearrangement joins TRBV20-1 to TRBJ2-1; the match to TRBD2 covers 11 bases. The CDR3 length is 15 residues. With 2 bases clipped from V and 5 bases from J, the junction kept 5 bases outside the gene matches. Germline loops: CDR1 DFQATT, CDR2 SNEGSKA (reference sequence).

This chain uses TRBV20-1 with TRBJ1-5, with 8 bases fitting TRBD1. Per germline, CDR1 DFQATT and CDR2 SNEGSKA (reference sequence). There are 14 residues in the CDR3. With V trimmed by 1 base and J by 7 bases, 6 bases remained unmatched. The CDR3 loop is CSARVGQGRQPQHF. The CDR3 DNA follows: TGCAGTGCTAGAGTAGGACAGGGACGACAGCCCCAGCATTTT.

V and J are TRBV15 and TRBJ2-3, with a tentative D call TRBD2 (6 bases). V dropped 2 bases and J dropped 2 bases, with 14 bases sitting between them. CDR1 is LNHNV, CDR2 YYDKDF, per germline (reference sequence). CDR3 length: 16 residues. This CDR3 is CATSRILAAFTDTQYF. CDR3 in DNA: TGTGCCACCAGCAGAATCTTAGCGGCCTTCACAGATACGCAGTATTTT.

This chain's CDR3 is CASSLGRGGSNTGELFF. The CDR3 DNA is TGTGCCAGCAGCTTGGGCCGGGGGGGTTCAAACACCGGGGAGCTGTTTTTT. This chain connects TRBV5-6 to TRBJ2-2, with 8 bases matching TRBD2. The CDR3 extends over 17 amino acids. The trim removed 0 bases at V and 2 bases at J, leaving 6 bases unmatched. The V gene's germline CDR1 is SGHDT and CDR2 YYEEEE.

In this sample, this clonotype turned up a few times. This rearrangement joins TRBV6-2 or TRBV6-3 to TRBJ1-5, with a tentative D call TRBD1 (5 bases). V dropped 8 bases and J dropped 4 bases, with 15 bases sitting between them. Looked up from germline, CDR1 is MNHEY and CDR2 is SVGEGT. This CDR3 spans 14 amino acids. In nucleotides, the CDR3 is TGTGCCAGCGGTCTTATAGGGGCAAATCAGCCCCAGCATTTT. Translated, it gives CASGLIGANQPQHF.

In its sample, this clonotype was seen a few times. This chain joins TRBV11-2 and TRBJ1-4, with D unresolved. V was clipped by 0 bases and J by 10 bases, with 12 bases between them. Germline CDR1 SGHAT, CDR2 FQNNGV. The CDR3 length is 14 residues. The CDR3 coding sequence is TGTGCCAGCAGCTTAGAAGGGTACGGTGGAAAACTGTTTTTT. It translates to CASSLEGYGGKLFF.

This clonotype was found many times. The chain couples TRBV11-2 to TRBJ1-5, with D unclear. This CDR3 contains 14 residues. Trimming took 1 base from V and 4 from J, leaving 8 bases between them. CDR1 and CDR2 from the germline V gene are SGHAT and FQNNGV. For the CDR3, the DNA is TGTGCCAGCAGCTTAGCAGCTCCAAATCAGCCCCAGCATTTT. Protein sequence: CASSLAAPNQPQHF.

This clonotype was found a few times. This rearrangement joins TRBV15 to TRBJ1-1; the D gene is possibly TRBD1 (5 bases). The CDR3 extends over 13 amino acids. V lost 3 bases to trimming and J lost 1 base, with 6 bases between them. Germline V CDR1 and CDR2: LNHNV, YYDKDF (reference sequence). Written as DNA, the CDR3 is TGTGCCACCAGCAGTGGGGCGAACACTGAAGCTTTCTTT. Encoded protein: CATSSGANTEAFF.